These 9 T cell receptor beta chains share one sample of origin, sequenced in a study of T cell responses to AZD1222 COVID-19 vaccine (TCRdb year 2021). Libraries were constructed by the immunoSEQ multiplex PCR assay. TCRdb retrieved this table from immuneACCESS and kept in-frame rearrangements only. Not all clones are present; in checked studies, unresolved V genes account for under half, and no reason is known for the remainder. This sample is represented by roughly 80,000 clones; about 82% of them were singletons. 2.9% of the sample belongs to the ten largest clones. Per the publication, the time point label means: baseline before first vaccination. This material consisted of peripheral blood, taken on day 0 of AZD1222 vaccination. Every receptor here comes from an adult in good health.

This sequence joins TRBV6-1 and TRBJ2-7; 11 positions agree with TRBD2. The CDR3 loop spans 14 amino acids. Looked up from germline, CDR1 is MNHNS and CDR2 is SASEGT. Germline trimming cut 3 bases from V and 5 bases from J; bases unmatched to any gene: 3. The CDR3 region has the DNA TGTGCCAGCAGTGATAGCGGGAGGGCCGACGAGCAGTACTTC. Its protein is CASSDSGRADEQYF.

J is TRBJ1-5 and V is TRBV7-2, with 9 bases lining up with TRBD1. The CDR3 spans 16 residues. Germline V lookup: CDR1 SGHTA, CDR2 FQGNSA. V shed 3 bases, J shed 6 bases, and the junction held 9 bases outside the gene matches. The CDR3: CASSLVSGTGFQPQHF. The CDR3 DNA reads as TGTGCCAGCAGCTTGGTATCCGGGACAGGGTTTCAGCCCCAGCATTTT. Drawing the rest from reference TRBV7-2 and TRBJ1-5, the complete variable domain is GAGVSQSPSNKVTEKGKDVELRCDPISGHTALYWYRQSLGQGLEFLIYFQGNSAPDKSGLPSDRFSAERTGGSVSTLTIQRTQQEDSAVYLCASSLVSGTGFQPQHFGDGTRLSIL.

The gene calls are TRBV2 and TRBJ1-2, with a tentative D call TRBD1 (6 bases). V was shortened by 2 bases and J by 7 bases, with 14 bases between the two germline ends. Germline values: CDR1 SNHLY, CDR2 FYNNEI. The CDR3 sequence is 14 residues long. CDR3 in DNA: TGTGCCAGCAGTGAAATGAGCAGGGGAAGTGGCTACACCTTC. Translation: CASSEMSRGSGYTF.

V is TRBV7-2 and J is TRBJ2-1; the D is unclear. Trimming left V 1 base short and J 5 bases short, with 6 bases between. The CDR3 has 13 amino acids. Germline V gene lookup returns CDR1 SGHTA and CDR2 FQGNSA. The CDR3 here is CASSLGFDNEQFF. In nucleotides, the CDR3 is TGTGCCAGCAGCTTAGGGTTTGACAATGAGCAGTTCTTC.

The chain uses TRBV5-4 and TRBJ2-1; unclear D gene. V shed 0 bases and J shed 7 bases, with 5 bases lying between them. This CDR3 region has 12 residues. Germline V gives CDR1 SGHNT, CDR2 YYREEE (reference sequence). The CDR3 nucleotides are TGTGCCAGCAGCTTGGATGGGAATGAGCAGTTCTTC. It yields the protein CASSLDGNEQFF.

The chain couples TRBV27 to TRBJ1-2; 8 nucleotides line up with TRBD1. The germline CDR1 and CDR2 sequences are MNHEY and SMNVEV (reference sequence). V was clipped by 5 bases and J by 7 bases; unmatched bases: 6. This CDR3 region has 13 residues. Here the CDR3 reads CASSQDRAGGYTF. The CDR3 DNA reads TGTGCCAGCAGTCAGGACAGGGCAGGTGGCTACACCTTC.

This sequence joins TRBV6-5 and TRBJ1-2; the match to TRBD1 covers 8 bases. Germline CDR1 MNHEY, CDR2 SVGAGI. This CDR3 contains 15 residues. The ends lost 4 bases at V and 8 bases at J; junction bases unmatched: 12. In nucleotides, the CDR3 is TGTGCCAGCAGTTTATTTGCTATTACAGGGGGAGGCTACACCTTC. It yields the protein CASSLFAITGGGYTF.

The V call is TRBV18, the J call TRBJ1-1; D is uncertain. The CDR3 totals 13 residues. The V gene lost 3 bases and the J gene lost 1 base, with 6 bases spanning the gap. Per germline, CDR1 KGHSH and CDR2 LQKENI. The CDR3 is CASSPSENTEAFF. CDR3 nucleotides: TGTGCCAGCTCACCTTCGGAGAACACTGAAGCTTTCTTT. The full variable domain, completed using reference TRBV18 and TRBJ1-1, is NAGVMQNPRHLVRRRGQEARLRCSPMKGHSHVYWYRQLPEEGLKFMVYLQKENIIDESGMPKERFSAEFPKEGPSILRIQQVVRGDSAAYFCASSPSENTEAFFGQGTRLTVV.

V usage is TRBV3-1 (or the pseudogene TRBV3-2) and J usage is TRBJ2-2, with unresolved D. The CDR3 sequence is 15 residues long. Germline V lookup: CDR1 LGHDT, CDR2 YNNKEL (reference sequence). The V end was cut by 2 bases, the J end by 2 bases, with 9 bases between. The CDR3, as DNA: TGTGCCAGCAGCCAACCGTTACTTAACACCGGGGAGCTGTTTTTT. It yields the protein CASSQPLLNTGELFF.